A single sample is the source of the 4 T cell receptor beta chains below, sequenced in a study of cytomegalovirus exposure and HLA in healthy donors. The PCR ran on 60 Vbeta and 13 Jbeta primers. Clones were sequenced by immunoSEQ multiplex PCR, and TCRdb holds only the in-frame ones, with some missing. The table records around 170,000 clones, around 80% of them present only once. Material for sequencing was PBMCs. All receptors come from a woman in her forties or fifties in good health and CMV-seropositive.

As for this clone: The conserved closing phenylalanine or tryptophan is absent in this CDR3, likely reflecting a read error. V usage is TRBV7-8 and J usage is TRBJ2-7; 7 bases align to TRBD2. CDR1 SGHVS and CDR2 FQNEAQ come from the germline V gene. The CDR3 runs to 15 residues. V shed 5 bases, J shed 2 bases, and the junction held 9 bases outside the gene matches. The CDR3: CASSPRGGRAYEQYL. As DNA, the CDR3 is TGTGCCAGCAGCCCACGAGGTGGGAGGGCCTACGAGCAGTACCTC.

The chain has TRBV28 and TRBJ1-1; D remains unclear. The V gene's germline CDR1 is MDHEN and CDR2 SYDVKM. This CDR3 spans 14 amino acids. Trimming shortened V by 6 bases and J by 1 base, and 12 bases separated the two germline ends. The CDR3 DNA reads TGTGCCAGCAGGTCGCCGGGTGAGAACACTGAAGCTTTCTTT. Protein product: CASRSPGENTEAFF.

This chain links TRBV28 with TRBJ2-7, with D uncertain. From germline, CDR1 is MDHEN and CDR2 SYDVKM. V shed 6 bases and J shed 2 bases, with 11 bases lying between them. The CDR3 is made up of 13 amino acids. CDR3 in DNA: TGTGCCAGCAGAGACACAGTTGCCTACGAGCAGTACTTC. This translates into CASRDTVAYEQYF.

The J gene is TRBJ1-1, the V gene TRBV15; 8 bases line up with TRBD1. Germline V gene lookup returns CDR1 LNHNV and CDR2 YYDKDF (reference sequence). J lost 0 bases, V lost 4 bases, and 4 bases had no gene match. The CDR3 spans 15 residues. The CDR3 bases are TGTGCCACCAGCACAGGGGGCCACATGAACACTGAAGCTTTCTTT. Protein product: CATSTGGHMNTEAFF.